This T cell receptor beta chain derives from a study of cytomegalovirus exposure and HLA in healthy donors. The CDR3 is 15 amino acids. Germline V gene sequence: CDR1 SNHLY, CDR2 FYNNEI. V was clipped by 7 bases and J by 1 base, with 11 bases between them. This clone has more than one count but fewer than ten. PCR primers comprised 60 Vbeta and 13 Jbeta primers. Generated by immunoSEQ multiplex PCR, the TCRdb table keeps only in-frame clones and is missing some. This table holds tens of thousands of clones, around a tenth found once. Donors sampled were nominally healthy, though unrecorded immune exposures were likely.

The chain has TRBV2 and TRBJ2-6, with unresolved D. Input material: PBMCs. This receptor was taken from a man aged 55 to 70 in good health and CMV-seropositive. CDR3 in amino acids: CASTDSSSGANVLTF. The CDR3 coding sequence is TGTGCCAGCACGGATAGCTCTTCTGGGGCCAACGTCCTGACTTTC.